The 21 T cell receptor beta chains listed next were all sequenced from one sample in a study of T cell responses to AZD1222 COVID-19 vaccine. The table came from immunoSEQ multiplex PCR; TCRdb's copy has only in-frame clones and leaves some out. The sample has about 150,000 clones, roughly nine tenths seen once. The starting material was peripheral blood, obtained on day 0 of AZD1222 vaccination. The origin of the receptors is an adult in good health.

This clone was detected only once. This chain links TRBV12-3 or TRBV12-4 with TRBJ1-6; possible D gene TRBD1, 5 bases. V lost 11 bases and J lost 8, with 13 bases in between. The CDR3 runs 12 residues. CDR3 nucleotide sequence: TGTGCCTCAGGGAAATTTGATTCACCCCTCCACTTT. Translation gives CASGKFDSPLHF.

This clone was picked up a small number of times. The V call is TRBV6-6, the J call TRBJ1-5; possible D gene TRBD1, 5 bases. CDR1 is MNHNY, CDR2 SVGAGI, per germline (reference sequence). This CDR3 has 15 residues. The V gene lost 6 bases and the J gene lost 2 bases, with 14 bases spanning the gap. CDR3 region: CASSGGGEGNQPQHF. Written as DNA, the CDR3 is TGTGCCAGCAGCGGGGGGGGTGAAGGCAATCAGCCCCAGCATTTT.

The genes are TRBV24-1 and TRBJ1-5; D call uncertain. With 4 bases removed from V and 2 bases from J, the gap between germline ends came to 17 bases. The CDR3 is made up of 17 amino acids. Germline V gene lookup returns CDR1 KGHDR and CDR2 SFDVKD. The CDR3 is CATSDHPGGDGNQPQHF. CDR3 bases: TGTGCCACCAGTGACCATCCAGGCGGCGATGGCAATCAGCCCCAGCATTTT.

The CDR3 DNA sequence: TGTGCCAGCTCACTAAGCAACGAGCAGTACTTC. Translation: CASSLSNEQYF. The chain joins TRBV18 to TRBJ2-7; D uncertain. The CDR3 runs to 11 residues. Looked up from germline, CDR1 is KGHSH and CDR2 is LQKENI. Trimming took 4 bases from V and 5 from J, leaving 6 bases between them.

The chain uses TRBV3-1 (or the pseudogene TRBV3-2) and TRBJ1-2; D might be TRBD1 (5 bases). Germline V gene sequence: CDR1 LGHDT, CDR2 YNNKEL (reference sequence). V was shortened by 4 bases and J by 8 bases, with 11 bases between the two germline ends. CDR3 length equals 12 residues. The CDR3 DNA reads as TGTGCCAGCAGCCCGCAGGGAAGGGGCTACACCTTC. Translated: CASSPQGRGYTF.

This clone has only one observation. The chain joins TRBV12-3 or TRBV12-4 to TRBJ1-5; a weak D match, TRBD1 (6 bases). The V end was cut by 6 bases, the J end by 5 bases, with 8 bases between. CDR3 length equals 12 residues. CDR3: CASSPGDQPQHF. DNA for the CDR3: TGTGCCAGCAGCCCAGGGGATCAGCCCCAGCATTTT.

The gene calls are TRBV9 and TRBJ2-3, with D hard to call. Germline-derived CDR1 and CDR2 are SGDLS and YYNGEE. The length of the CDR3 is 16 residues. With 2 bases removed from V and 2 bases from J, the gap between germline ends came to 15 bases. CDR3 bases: TGTGCCAGCAGCGTTGATGAAGGAGATGACACAGATACGCAGTATTTT. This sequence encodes CASSVDEGDDTDTQYF.

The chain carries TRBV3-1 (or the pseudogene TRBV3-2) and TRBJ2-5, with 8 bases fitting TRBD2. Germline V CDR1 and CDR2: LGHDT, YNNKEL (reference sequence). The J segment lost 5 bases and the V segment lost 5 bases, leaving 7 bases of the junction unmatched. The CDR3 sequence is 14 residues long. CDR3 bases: TGTGCCAGCAGCTTACGGGGGGGAGGTGAGACCCAGTACTTC. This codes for CASSLRGGGETQYF.

The CDR3 here is CASSEQSGAFTDTQYF. The CDR3 nucleotides are TGTGCCAGCAGTGAACAATCGGGGGCCTTCACAGATACGCAGTATTTT. The chain joins TRBV6-1 to TRBJ2-3; D may match TRBD1 or TRBD2 (6 bases each). There are 16 residues in the CDR3. Germline CDR1 reads MNHNS; CDR2 reads SASEGT. V dropped 2 bases and J dropped 2 bases, with 14 bases sitting between them.

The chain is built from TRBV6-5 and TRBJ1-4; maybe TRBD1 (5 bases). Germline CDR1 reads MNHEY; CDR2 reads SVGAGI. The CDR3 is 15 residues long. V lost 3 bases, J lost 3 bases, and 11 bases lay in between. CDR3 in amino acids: CASSYSGVPNEKLFF. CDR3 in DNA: TGTGCCAGCAGTTATTCGGGGGTACCTAATGAAAAACTGTTTTTT.

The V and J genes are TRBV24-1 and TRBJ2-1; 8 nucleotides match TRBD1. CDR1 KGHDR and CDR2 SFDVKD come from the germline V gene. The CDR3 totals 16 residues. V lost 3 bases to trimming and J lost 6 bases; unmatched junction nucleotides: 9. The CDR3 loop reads CATSDRTGYRFNEQFF. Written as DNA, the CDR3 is TGTGCCACCAGTGATAGGACAGGGTACCGTTTCAATGAGCAGTTCTTC.

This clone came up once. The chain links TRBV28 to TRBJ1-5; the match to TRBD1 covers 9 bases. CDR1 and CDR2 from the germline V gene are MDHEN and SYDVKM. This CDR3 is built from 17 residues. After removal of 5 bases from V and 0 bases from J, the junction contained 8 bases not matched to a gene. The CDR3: CASSQGQGSFSNQPQHF. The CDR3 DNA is TGTGCCAGCAGTCAAGGACAGGGGAGCTTTAGCAATCAGCCCCAGCATTTT.

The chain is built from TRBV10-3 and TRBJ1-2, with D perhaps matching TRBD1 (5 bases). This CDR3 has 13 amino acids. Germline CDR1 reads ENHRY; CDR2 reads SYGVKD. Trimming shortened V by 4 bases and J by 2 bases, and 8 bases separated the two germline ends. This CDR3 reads CAISGGENYGYTF. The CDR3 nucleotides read TGTGCCATCAGTGGGGGGGAGAACTATGGCTACACCTTC.

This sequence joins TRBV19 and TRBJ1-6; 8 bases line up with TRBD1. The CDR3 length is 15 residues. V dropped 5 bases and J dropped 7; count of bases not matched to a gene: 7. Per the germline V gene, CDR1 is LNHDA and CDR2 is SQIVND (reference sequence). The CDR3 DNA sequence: TGTGCCAGTAGTTCCGGACAGGGACTAAATTCACCCCTCCACTTT. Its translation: CASSSGQGLNSPLHF.

The CDR3 coding sequence is TGTGCCAGCAGCCTTCGGGGACAGGGAGAAACTGAAGCTTTCTTT. This sequence encodes CASSLRGQGETEAFF. The chain links TRBV6-6 to TRBJ1-1, with 9 bases identical to TRBD1. Per germline, CDR1 MNHNY and CDR2 SVGAGI (reference sequence). V was clipped by 6 bases and J by 5 bases; unmatched bases: 10. The CDR3 consists of 15 residues.

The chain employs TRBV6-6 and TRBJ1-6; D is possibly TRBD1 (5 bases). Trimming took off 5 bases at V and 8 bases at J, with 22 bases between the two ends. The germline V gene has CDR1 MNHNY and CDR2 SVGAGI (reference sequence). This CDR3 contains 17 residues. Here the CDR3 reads CASSPKVSGSPHSPLHF. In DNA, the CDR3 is TGTGCCAGCAGTCCCAAAGTGTCAGGGAGTCCCCATTCACCCCTCCACTTT.

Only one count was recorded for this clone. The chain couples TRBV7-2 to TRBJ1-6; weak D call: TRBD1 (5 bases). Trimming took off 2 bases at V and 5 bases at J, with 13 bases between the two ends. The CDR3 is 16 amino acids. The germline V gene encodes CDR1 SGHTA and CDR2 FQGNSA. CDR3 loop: CASSLQGITNNSPLHF. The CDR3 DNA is TGTGCCAGCAGCTTACAGGGCATAACGAATAATTCACCCCTCCACTTT. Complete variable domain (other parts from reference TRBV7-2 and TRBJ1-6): GAGVSQSPSNKVTEKGKDVELRCDPISGHTALYWYRQSLGQGLEFLIYFQGNSAPDKSGLPSDRFSAERTGGSVSTLTIQRTQQEDSAVYLCASSLQGITNNSPLHFGNGTRLTVT.

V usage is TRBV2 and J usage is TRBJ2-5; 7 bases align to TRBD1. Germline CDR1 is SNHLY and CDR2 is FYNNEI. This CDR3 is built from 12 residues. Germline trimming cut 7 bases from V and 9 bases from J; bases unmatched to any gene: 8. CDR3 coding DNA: TGTGCCAGCACCTGGGACAGCAAAGCCCAGTACTTC. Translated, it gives CASTWDSKAQYF.

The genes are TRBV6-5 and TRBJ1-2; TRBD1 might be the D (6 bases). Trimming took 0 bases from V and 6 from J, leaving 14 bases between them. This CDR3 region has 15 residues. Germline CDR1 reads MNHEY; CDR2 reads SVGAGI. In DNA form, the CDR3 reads TGTGCCAGCAGTTACTCGATTGGAGGGGGGCATGGCTACACCTTC. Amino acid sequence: CASSYSIGGGHGYTF.

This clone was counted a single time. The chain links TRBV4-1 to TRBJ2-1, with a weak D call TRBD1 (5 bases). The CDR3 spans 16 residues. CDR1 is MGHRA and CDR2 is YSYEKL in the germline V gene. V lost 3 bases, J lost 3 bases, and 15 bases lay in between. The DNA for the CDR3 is TGCGCCAGCAGCCATCAGGACATGGTAGTCTACAATGAGCAGTTCTTC. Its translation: CASSHQDMVVYNEQFF.

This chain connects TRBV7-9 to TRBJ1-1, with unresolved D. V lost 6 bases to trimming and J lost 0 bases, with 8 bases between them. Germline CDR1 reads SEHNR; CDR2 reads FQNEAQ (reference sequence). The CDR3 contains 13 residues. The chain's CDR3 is CASSLVLNTEAFF. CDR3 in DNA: TGTGCCAGCAGTCTAGTTTTGAACACTGAAGCTTTCTTT.